This T cell receptor (beta chain) was obtained from a study of identical twins. In regard to this clonotype: Its antigen remains unidentified.

Study-level results: Cord blood beta clonotypes that were abundant carried fewer insertions, and memory repertoires showed no such trend.

The V segment lost 1 base and the J segment 4 bases; nucleotides outside the gene matches: 2. CDR1 is WSHSY, CDR2 SAAADI, per germline. The CDR3 spans 15 residues. TCRdb re-called the 5' RACE reads with MiXCR, one entry per CDR3 protein. Among hundreds of thousands of distinct CDR3 sequences listed, roughly 6.2% were seen once. This receptor was taken from a man between 18 and 35 years old in good health. The sequencing sample was made of naive T cells sorted from blood. J is TRBJ2-5 and V is TRBV10-2, with 11 bases that match TRBD2. CDR3 bases: TGCGCCAGCAGTGAGTTAGCGGGAGGGGTAGAGACCCAGTACTTC. It codes for CASSELAGGVETQYF.